This TCR beta chain came from a study of blood T cell repertoires in COVID-19. Germline values: CDR1 SGHRS, CDR2 YFSETQ. Trimming left V 1 base short and J 6 bases short, with 11 bases between. The CDR3 extends over 14 amino acids. Only a few counts were recorded for this clone. Authors' methods: Using reference gene primer amplification, nucleated cell counts were estimated. TCRdb's table, derived via immunoSEQ multiplex PCR, lists solely in-frame clones and lacks some. That table furnishes V, J and clone size, whereas the DNA furnished D and trimming. The repertoire consists of hundreds of thousands of clones, with roughly 90% occurring once and the leading ten covering 2% to 3%.

The sequenced sample consisted of PBMCs or T cells enriched from blood (not recorded which). This rearrangement joins TRBV5-1 to TRBJ2-1; D might be TRBD1 (6 bases). This receptor was obtained from a man in his sixties who had recovered from COVID-19. The CDR3: CASSLSGESNEQFF. DNA of the CDR3: TGCGCCAGCAGCTTGTCAGGGGAGTCCAATGAGCAGTTCTTC. Looking up the rest from reference TRBV5-1 and TRBJ2-1 gives the full variable domain: KAGVTQTPRYLIKTRGQQVTLSCSPISGHRSVSWYQQTPGQGLQFLFEYFSETQRNKGNFPGRFSGRQFSNSRSEMNVSTLELGDSALYLCASSLSGESNEQFFGPGTRLTVL.